The 18 T cell receptor beta chains reported below all come from one sample, sequenced in a study of technical replicates of blood from a handful of donors. The data were produced by immunoSEQ multiplex PCR, yet TCRdb's version contains in-frame clones alone and is incomplete. Found here are approximately 73,000 clones, 85% to 95% of them singletons; the top ten hold approximately 0.25%. The specimen was T cells isolated from PBMCs. These receptors originate from a human donor in good health.

This chain connects TRBV7-8 to TRBJ1-2, with no clear D. CDR3 length: 18 amino acids. Germline V gene lookup returns CDR1 SGHVS and CDR2 FQNEAQ. Trimming took off 0 bases at V and 0 bases at J, with 17 bases between the two ends. DNA for the CDR3: TGTGCCAGCAGCTTAGCGCGGGGTTGGCAACAAACTAACTATGGCTACACCTTC. It specifies CASSLARGWQQTNYGYTF.

This clone was seen a few times. The J gene is TRBJ2-1, the V gene TRBV7-8; D ambiguous. The length of the CDR3 is 14 residues. Trimming left V 1 base short and J 3 bases short, with 7 bases between. The germline V gene encodes CDR1 SGHVS and CDR2 FQNEAQ. CDR3 nucleotides: TGTGCCAGCAGCTTAGGGAGCGTCTACAATGAGCAGTTCTTC. This gives the protein CASSLGSVYNEQFF.

The chain combines TRBV19 with TRBJ1-1; TRBD1 might be the D (5 bases). Looked up from germline, CDR1 is LNHDA and CDR2 is SQIVND (reference sequence). The ends were cut back, 0 bases at V and 4 bases at J, with 9 bases in the middle. This CDR3 has 14 amino acids. The CDR3 region has the DNA TGTGCCAGTAGTATAGATGCCAGGGCCACTGAAGCTTTCTTT. This translates into CASSIDARATEAFF.

The V call is TRBV18, the J call TRBJ1-4; D is possibly TRBD1 (5 bases). The germline CDR1 and CDR2 sequences are KGHSH and LQKENI. The CDR3 consists of 18 residues. V was trimmed by 3 bases and J by 1 base, leaving 18 bases between them. For the CDR3, the DNA is TGTGCCAGCTCACCGGCGTGGGCAGGGCTGGGAACTAATGAAAAACTGTTTTTT. This codes for CASSPAWAGLGTNEKLFF.

The rearrangement links TRBV5-1 to TRBJ2-2, with D possibly being TRBD1 (6 bases). V lost 4 bases and J lost 2, with 12 bases in between. Germline CDR1 is SGHRS and CDR2 is YFSETQ. This CDR3 comprises 15 residues. The CDR3 sequence is CASSVQGHNTGELFF. For the CDR3, the DNA is TGCGCCAGCAGCGTCCAGGGGCATAACACCGGGGAGCTGTTTTTT.

V gene TRBV7-9 combines with J gene TRBJ2-7; D is possibly TRBD2 (6 bases). The germline CDR1 and CDR2 sequences are SEHNR and FQNEAQ (reference sequence). The CDR3 loop spans 12 amino acids. The CDR3 coding sequence is TGTGCAAGCTCAGGCGGGGATTACGAGCAGTACTTC. It yields the protein CASSGGDYEQYF.

CDR3 protein: CATSRDSGTGAYEQYF. CDR3 DNA: TGTGCCACCAGCAGAGACAGCGGGACGGGTGCCTACGAGCAGTACTTC. The V call is TRBV15, the J call TRBJ2-7; 7 bases map to TRBD2. From germline, CDR1 is LNHNV and CDR2 YYDKDF (reference sequence). The CDR3 runs 16 residues. V trimming: 0 bases; J trimming: 2 bases; junction bases outside the gene matches: 7.

V is TRBV2 and J is TRBJ2-5; weak D call: TRBD2 (5 bases). V lost 7 bases and J lost 1, with 7 bases in between. In germline, CDR1 is SNHLY, CDR2 FYNNEI. This CDR3 is built from 12 residues. As DNA, the CDR3 is TGTGCCAGCAACGGAGGCCAAGAGACCCAGTACTTC. Encoded protein: CASNGGQETQYF.

CDR3: CASSLELLQETQYF. Written as DNA, the CDR3 is TGTGCCAGCAGCTTGGAACTCCTTCAAGAGACCCAGTACTTC. V is TRBV5-5 and J is TRBJ2-5; D is unclear. CDR3 size: 14 residues. V lost 0 bases and J lost 2, with 8 bases in between. The V gene's germline CDR1 is SGHKS and CDR2 YYEKEE (reference sequence).

This CDR3 is CSVAGSVGEQYF. DNA of the CDR3: TGCAGCGTTGCAGGGTCTGTGGGCGAGCAGTACTTC. The rearrangement uses TRBV29-1 and TRBJ2-7; possible D gene TRBD1, 5 bases. The length of the CDR3 is 12 residues. Trimming cost V 4 bases and J 6 bases, with 13 bases left between them. The germline gives CDR1 SQVTM, CDR2 ANQGSEA.

J is TRBJ1-3 and V is TRBV5-1; D is ambiguous. Trimming cost V 6 bases and J 4 bases, with 11 bases left between them. This CDR3 has 13 amino acids. Per germline, CDR1 SGHRS and CDR2 YFSETQ. The CDR3 DNA reads as TGCGCCAGCACCCCAGGCGAGGGAAACACCATATATTTT. It is translated as CASTPGEGNTIYF.

The rearrangement uses TRBV5-4 and TRBJ2-1; weak D call: TRBD1 (5 bases). Trimming removed 0 bases from V and 3 bases from J, with 10 bases in between. Germline CDR1 SGHNT, CDR2 YYREEE (reference sequence). CDR3 length: 15 amino acids. In nucleotides, the CDR3 is TGTGCCAGCAGCTTGGGGCAGGGTGGCTACAATGAGCAGTTCTTC. Its protein is CASSLGQGGYNEQFF. The full variable domain, in which reference TRBV5-4 and TRBJ2-1 provide the parts outside the CDR3, is ETGVTQSPTHLIKTRGQQVTLRCSSQSGHNTVSWYQQALGQGPQFIFQYYREEENGRGNFPPRFSGLQFPNYSSELNVNALELDDSALYLCASSLGQGGYNEQFFGPGTRLTVL.

The CDR3 coding sequence is TGCAGCGTTGAAGATCGTACAGGGACCTATGGCTACACCTTC. Translating gives CSVEDRTGTYGYTF. The chain employs TRBV29-1 and TRBJ1-2; a possible D gene is TRBD1 (6 bases). Per germline, CDR1 SQVTM and CDR2 ANQGSEA. The CDR3 is made up of 14 amino acids. Trimming cost V 0 bases and J 4 bases, with 12 bases left between them.

The rearrangement uses TRBV2 and TRBJ1-1; maybe TRBD1 (5 bases). Trimming cost V 10 bases and J 3 bases, with 9 bases left between them. CDR3 length: 11 residues. Per the germline V gene, CDR1 is SNHLY and CDR2 is FYNNEI. The CDR3 is CATGLYTEAFF. The CDR3 region has the DNA TGTGCCACGGGACTTTACACTGAAGCTTTCTTT.

This clone was observed once. The chain couples TRBV5-1 to TRBJ1-2, with D possibly being TRBD1 (6 bases). The germline CDR1 and CDR2 sequences are SGHRS and YFSETQ. The V and J ends lost 3 bases and 6 bases respectively, with 15 bases between them. This CDR3 comprises 14 residues. CDR3 sequence reads: CASSSDTAGDGYTF. CDR3 nucleotides: TGCGCCAGCAGCTCCGACACGGCAGGGGATGGCTACACCTTC.

The chain carries TRBV18 and TRBJ2-7, with 12 nucleotides matching TRBD1. Per the germline V gene, CDR1 is KGHSH and CDR2 is LQKENI. The length of the CDR3 is 15 residues. The ends lost 2 bases at V and 4 bases at J; junction bases unmatched: 3. The CDR3 DNA reads TGTGCCAGCTCACCAGGGACAGGGGGCGAGTACGAGCAGTACTTC. This translates into CASSPGTGGEYEQYF.

The chain couples TRBV7-9 to TRBJ2-4, with TRBD1 as a possible D gene (5 bases). V lost 5 bases and J lost 1, with 15 bases in between. In germline, CDR1 is SEHNR, CDR2 FQNEAQ (reference sequence). The CDR3 has 16 residues. CDR3 amino acids: CASSPTAPSAKNIQYF. The CDR3 DNA is TGTGCCAGCAGCCCGACAGCTCCCTCTGCCAAAAACATTCAGTACTTC.

This rearrangement joins TRBV5-1 to TRBJ2-7; 8 nucleotides match TRBD1. Germline assignment: CDR1 SGHRS and CDR2 YFSETQ. This CDR3 region has 13 residues. Trimming cost V 0 bases and J 6 bases; bases outside gene matches: 2. The CDR3 is CASSLDTGGEQYF. The CDR3 region has the DNA TGCGCCAGCAGCTTGGATACAGGGGGCGAGCAGTACTTC.